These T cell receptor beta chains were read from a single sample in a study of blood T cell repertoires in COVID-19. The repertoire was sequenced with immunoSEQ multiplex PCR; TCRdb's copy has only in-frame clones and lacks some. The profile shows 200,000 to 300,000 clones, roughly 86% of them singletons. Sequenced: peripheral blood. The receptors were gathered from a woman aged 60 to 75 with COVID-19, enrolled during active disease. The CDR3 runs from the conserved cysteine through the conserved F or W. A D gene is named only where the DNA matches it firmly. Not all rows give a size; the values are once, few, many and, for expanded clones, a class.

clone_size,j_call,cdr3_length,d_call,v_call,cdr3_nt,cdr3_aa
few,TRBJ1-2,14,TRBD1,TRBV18,TGTGCCAGCTCAACTGGGACAGGGGGCAGGGGCTACACCTTC,CASSTGTGGRGYTF
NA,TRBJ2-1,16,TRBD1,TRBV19,TGTGCCAGTACCCCCCGGGGACAGGGCAACTACAATGAGCAGTTCTTC,CASTPRGQGNYNEQFF
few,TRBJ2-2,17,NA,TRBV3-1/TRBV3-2,TGTGCCAGCAGCCAAGATCTCACAAAAATGAACACCGGGGAGCTGTTTTTT,CASSQDLTKMNTGELFF
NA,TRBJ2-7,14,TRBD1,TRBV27,TGTGCCAGCAGTCGACAGGGGGGTTCCTACGAGCAGTACTTC,CASSRQGGSYEQYF
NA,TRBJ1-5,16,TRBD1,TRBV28,TGTGCCAGCAGTCCGACAGGGGCCGGGAGGTTTCAGCCCCAGCATTTT,CASSPTGAGRFQPQHF
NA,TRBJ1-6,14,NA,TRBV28,TGTGCCAGCAGCCCCGACACGCCTGGATCACCCCTCCACTTT,CASSPDTPGSPLHF
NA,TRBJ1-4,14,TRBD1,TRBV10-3,TGTGCCATCAGTGAGGACAGGGGAGGTGAAAAACTGTTTTTT,CAISEDRGGEKLFF
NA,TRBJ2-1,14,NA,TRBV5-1,TGCGCCAGCAGCTTGGCGGGGAGCTACAATGAGCAGTTCTTC,CASSLAGSYNEQFF
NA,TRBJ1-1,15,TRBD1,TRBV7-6,TGTGCCAGCAGCTTAGCGGGGACAGTTAACACTGAAGCTTTCTTT,CASSLAGTVNTEAFF
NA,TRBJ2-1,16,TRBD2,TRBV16,TGTGCCAGCAGCCATCTGGGGACTAGTCCCTACAATGAGCAGTTCTTC,CASSHLGTSPYNEQFF
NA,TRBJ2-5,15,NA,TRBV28,TGTGCCAGCAGTTCTTTTCCGGGGGGCAGTGAGACCCAGTACTTC,CASSSFPGGSETQYF
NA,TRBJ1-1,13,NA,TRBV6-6,TGTGCCAGCAGTCAGACTCCCGGAGGGGAAGCTTTCTTT,CASSQTPGGEAFF
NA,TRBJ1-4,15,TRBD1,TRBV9,TGTGCCAGCAGCGTACGGGGACAGTTTAATGAAAAACTGTTTTTT,CASSVRGQFNEKLFF
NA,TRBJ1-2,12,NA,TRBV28,TGTGCCAGCAGTTTACGGGTACAGGCGGACACCTTC,CASSLRVQADTF
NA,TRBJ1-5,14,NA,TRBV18,TGTGCCAGCTCACCACCGGGGGGATATCAGCCCCAGCATTTT,CASSPPGGYQPQHF
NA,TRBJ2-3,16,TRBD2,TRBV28,TGTGCCAGCAGAGACTACCTAGCGGGGGGCACAGATACGCAGTATTTT,CASRDYLAGGTDTQYF
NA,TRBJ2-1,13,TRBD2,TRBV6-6,TGTGCCAGCAGTTCCGCCGGGACTAAGGAGCAGTTCTTC,CASSSAGTKEQFF
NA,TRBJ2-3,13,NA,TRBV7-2,TGTGCCAGCAGCTTCTCCCCCCCAGATACGCAGTATTTT,CASSFSPPDTQYF
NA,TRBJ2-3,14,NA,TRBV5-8,TGTGCCAGCAGCCTCGACAGAGCAGCAGATACGCAGTATTTT,CASSLDRAADTQYF
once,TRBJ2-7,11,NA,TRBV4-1,TGCGCCAGCAGCTCGGGAACAGGGTCGTACTTC,CASSSGTGSYF
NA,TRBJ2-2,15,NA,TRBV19,TGTGCCAGTAGTATAGATCTGACTGGAACCGGGGAGCTGTTTTTT,CASSIDLTGTGELFF
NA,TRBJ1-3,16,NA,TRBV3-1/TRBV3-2,TGTGCCAGCAGCCAAGATCCAGCGAGCTCTGGAAACACCATATATTTT,CASSQDPASSGNTIYF
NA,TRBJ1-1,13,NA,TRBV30,TGTGCCTGGCGACCTACAGGGACGTCTGAAGCTTTCTTT,CAWRPTGTSEAFF
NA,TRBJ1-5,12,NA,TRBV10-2,TGCGCCAGCAGCTACAGAAATCAGCCCCAGCATTTT,CASSYRNQPQHF
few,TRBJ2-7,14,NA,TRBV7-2,TGTGCCAGCAGCTTAGTGGTCGGTCCCTACGAGCAGTACTTC,CASSLVVGPYEQYF
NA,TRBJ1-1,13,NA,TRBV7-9,TGTGCCAGCAGCTTAGACGCGGCCCTGGGAGCTTTCTTT,CASSLDAALGAFF
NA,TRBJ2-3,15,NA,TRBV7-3,TGTGCCAGCAGCCCCCCGGGATGGAGAACAGATACGCAGTATTTT,CASSPPGWRTDTQYF
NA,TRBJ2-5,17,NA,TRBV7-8,TGTGCCAGCAGCTTAGCGCGGGGCGACCCAGGGGGAGAGACCCAGTACTTC,CASSLARGDPGGETQYF
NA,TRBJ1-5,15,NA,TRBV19,TGTGCCAGTAGTACCGAGGGGGTTCGAAATCAGCCCCAGCATTTT,CASSTEGVRNQPQHF
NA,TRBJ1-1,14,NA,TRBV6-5,TGTGCCAGCAGTTTTGGTGCGGGGGCTGGGGAAGCTTTCTTT,CASSFGAGAGEAFF
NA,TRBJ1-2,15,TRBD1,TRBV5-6,TGTGCCAGCAGCTTGACAGGGGGCTTCGGCTATGGCTACACCTTC,CASSLTGGFGYGYTF
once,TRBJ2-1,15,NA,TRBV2,TGTGCCAGCAGTGATGTGGGGGGGCTCTTAAATGAGCAGTTCTTC,CASSDVGGLLNEQFF
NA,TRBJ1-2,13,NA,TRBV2,TGTGCCAGCACCCTGTCTGCTAACTATGGCTACACCTTC,CASTLSANYGYTF
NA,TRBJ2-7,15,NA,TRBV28,TGTGCCAGCAGTCCGACTAGTCTGTCCGTTAGAGAGCAGTACTTC,CASSPTSLSVREQYF
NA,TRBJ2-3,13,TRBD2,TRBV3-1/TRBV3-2,TGTGCCAGCAGCGGGCTAGCGGGAGATACGCAGTATTTT,CASSGLAGDTQYF
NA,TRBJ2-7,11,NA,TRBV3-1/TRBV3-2,TGTGCCAGCAGCCGCAGCTACGAGCAGTACTTC,CASSRSYEQYF
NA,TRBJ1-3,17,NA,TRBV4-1,TGCGCCAGCAGCCCCCGAGGAGCCAGAGTGGAGGGAAACACCATATATTTT,CASSPRGARVEGNTIYF
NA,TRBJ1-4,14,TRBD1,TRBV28,TGTGCCAGCAGTCAACCCGGGACAGGAGAAAAACTGTTTTTT,CASSQPGTGEKLFF
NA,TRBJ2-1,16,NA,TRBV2,TGTGCCAGCAGTGAGTGGAGCGGCGATCGGTACAATGAGCAGTTCTTC,CASSEWSGDRYNEQFF
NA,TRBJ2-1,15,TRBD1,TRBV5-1,TGCGCCAGCAGGGGGACAGGGGGCTTGAACAATGAGCAGTTCTTC,CASRGTGGLNNEQFF
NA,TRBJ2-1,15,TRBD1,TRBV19,TGTGCCAGTAGCCGCGGACAGGGTGGGGACAATGAGCAGTTCTTC,CASSRGQGGDNEQFF
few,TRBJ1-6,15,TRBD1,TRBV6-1,TGTGCCAGCAGTGAAGCGACAGGGCTCTTAACTAGCCCCCACTTT,CASSEATGLLTSPHF